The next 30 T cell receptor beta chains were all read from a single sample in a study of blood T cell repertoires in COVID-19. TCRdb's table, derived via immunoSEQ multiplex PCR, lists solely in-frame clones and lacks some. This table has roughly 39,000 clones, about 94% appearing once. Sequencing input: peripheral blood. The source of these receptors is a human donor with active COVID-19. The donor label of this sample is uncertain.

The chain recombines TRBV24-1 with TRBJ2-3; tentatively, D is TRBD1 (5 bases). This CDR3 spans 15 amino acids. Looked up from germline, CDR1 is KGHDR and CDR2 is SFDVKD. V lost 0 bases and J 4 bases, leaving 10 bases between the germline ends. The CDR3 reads CATSDLWQGADTQYF. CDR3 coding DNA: TGTGCCACCAGTGATTTGTGGCAGGGCGCAGATACGCAGTATTTT.

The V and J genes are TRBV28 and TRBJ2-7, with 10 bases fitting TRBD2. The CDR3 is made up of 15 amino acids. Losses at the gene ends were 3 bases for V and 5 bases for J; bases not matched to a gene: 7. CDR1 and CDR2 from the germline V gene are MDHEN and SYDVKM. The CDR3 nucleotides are TGTGCCAGCAGTTTCTATCGGAGCGGGAGGGACGAGCAGTACTTC. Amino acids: CASSFYRSGRDEQYF.

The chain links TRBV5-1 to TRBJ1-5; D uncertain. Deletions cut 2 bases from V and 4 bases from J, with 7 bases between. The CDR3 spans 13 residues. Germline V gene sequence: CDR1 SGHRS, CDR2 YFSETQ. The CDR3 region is CASSLTSNQPQHF. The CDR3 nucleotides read TGCGCCAGCAGCTTAACCAGTAATCAGCCCCAGCATTTT.

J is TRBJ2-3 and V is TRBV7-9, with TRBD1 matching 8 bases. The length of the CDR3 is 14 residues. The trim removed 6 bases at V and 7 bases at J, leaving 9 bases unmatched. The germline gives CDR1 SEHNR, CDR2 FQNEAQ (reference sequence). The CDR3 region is CASRPGTGVHTQYF. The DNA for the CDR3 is TGTGCCAGCAGACCCGGGACAGGAGTACATACGCAGTATTTT.

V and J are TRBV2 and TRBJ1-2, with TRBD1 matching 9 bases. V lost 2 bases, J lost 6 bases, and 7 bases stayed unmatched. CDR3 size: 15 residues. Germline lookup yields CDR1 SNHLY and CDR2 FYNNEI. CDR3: CASSEINRGPDGYTF. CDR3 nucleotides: TGTGCCAGCAGTGAAATCAACAGGGGGCCGGATGGCTACACCTTC.

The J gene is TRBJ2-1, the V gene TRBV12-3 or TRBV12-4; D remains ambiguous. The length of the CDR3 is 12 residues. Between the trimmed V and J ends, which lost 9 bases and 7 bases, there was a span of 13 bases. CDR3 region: CASFRVSNEQFF. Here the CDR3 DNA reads TGTGCCAGTTTCCGGGTCTCAAATGAGCAGTTCTTC.

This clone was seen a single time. The CDR3 reads CASSPTTFTDTQYF. CDR3 bases: TGTGCCAGCAGTCCAACTACATTCACAGATACGCAGTATTTT. The chain couples TRBV6-5 to TRBJ2-3, with D unclear. This CDR3 comprises 14 residues. V was shortened by 5 bases and J by 2 bases, with 11 bases between the two germline ends. Germline-derived CDR1 and CDR2 are MNHEY and SVGAGI.

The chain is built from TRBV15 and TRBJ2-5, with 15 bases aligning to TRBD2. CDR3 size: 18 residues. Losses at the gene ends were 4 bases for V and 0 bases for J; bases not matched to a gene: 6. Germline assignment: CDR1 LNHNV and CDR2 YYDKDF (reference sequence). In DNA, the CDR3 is TGTGCCACCAGCACCGGAGGGACTAGCGGGAGGTACCAAGAGACCCAGTACTTC. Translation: CATSTGGTSGRYQETQYF.

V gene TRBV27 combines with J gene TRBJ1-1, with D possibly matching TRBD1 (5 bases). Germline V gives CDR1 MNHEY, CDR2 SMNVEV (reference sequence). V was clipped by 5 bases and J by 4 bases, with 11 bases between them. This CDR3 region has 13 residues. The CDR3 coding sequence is TGTGCCAGCAGTACGCGGGGCCGCACTGAAGCTTTCTTT. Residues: CASSTRGRTEAFF.

Here the CDR3 reads CASSQTLDRGNQPQHF. In nucleotides, the CDR3 is TGTGCCAGCAGCCAAACTCTGGACAGGGGCAATCAGCCCCAGCATTTT. This rearrangement joins TRBV3-1 (or the pseudogene TRBV3-2) to TRBJ1-5; TRBD1 matches at 8 bases. The V segment lost 2 bases and the J segment 2 bases; nucleotides outside the gene matches: 5. CDR3 length equals 16 residues. Germline V gene lookup returns CDR1 LGHDT and CDR2 YNNKEL (reference sequence).

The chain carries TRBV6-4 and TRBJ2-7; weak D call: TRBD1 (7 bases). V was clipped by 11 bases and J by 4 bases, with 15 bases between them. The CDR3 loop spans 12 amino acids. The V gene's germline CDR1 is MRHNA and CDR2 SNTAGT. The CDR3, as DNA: TGTGCCGGAGGGACAGTGGGATACGAGCAGTACTTC. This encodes CAGGTVGYEQYF.

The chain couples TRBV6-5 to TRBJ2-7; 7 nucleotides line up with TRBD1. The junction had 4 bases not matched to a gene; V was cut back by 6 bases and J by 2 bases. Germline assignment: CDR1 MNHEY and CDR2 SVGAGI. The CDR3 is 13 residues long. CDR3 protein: CASSRDRTYEQYF. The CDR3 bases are TGTGCCAGCAGCAGGGACAGAACCTACGAGCAGTACTTC.

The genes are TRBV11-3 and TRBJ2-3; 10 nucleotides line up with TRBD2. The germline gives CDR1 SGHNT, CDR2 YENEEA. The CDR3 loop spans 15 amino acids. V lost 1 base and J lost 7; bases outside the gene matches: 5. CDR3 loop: CASSLVAGGGNTQYF. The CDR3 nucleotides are TGTGCCAGCAGCTTAGTAGCGGGGGGAGGAAATACGCAGTATTTT. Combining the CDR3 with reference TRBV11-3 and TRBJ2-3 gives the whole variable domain EAGVVQSPRYKIIEKKQPVAFWCNPISGHNTLYWYLQNLGQGPELLIRYENEEAVDDSQLPKDRFSAERLKGVDSTLKIQPAELGDSAVYLCASSLVAGGGNTQYFGPGTRLTVL.

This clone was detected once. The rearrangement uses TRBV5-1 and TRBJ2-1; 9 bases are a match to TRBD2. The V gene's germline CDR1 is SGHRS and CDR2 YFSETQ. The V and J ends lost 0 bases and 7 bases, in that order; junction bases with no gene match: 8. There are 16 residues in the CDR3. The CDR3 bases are TGCGCCAGCAGCTTGGGTCTGGCGGGGGGGCTTAATGAGCAGTTCTTC. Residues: CASSLGLAGGLNEQFF.

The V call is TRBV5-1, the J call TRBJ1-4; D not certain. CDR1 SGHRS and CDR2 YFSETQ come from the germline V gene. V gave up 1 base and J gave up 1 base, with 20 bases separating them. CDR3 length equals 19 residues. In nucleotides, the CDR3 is TGCGCCAGCAGCTTGCGGGGATTGGGCCCATATATAACTAATGAAAAACTGTTTTTT. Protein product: CASSLRGLGPYITNEKLFF.

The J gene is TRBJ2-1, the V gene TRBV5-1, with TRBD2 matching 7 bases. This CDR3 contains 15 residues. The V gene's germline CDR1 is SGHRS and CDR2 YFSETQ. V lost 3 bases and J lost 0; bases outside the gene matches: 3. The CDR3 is CASSSVAGSYNEQFF. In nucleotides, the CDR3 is TGCGCCAGCAGCTCGGTAGCGGGCTCCTACAATGAGCAGTTCTTC.

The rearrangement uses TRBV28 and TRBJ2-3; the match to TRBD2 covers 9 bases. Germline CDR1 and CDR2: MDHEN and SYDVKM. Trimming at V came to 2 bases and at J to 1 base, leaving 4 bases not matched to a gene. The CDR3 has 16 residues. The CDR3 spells CASSLIAGARTDTQYF. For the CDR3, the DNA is TGTGCCAGCAGTTTAATAGCGGGAGCTCGCACAGATACGCAGTATTTT.

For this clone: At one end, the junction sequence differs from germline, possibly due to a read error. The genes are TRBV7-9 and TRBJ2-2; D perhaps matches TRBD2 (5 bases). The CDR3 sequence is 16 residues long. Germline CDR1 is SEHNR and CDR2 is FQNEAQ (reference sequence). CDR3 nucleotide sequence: TGTGCCAGCAGCTTCTCCTGGGGTCCGAACACCGGGGAGCTATTTTTT. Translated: CASSFSWGPNTGELFF. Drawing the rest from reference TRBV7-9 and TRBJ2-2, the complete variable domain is DTGVSQNPRHKITKRGQNVTFRCDPISEHNRLYWYRQTLGQGPEFLTYFQNEAQLEKSRLLSDRFSAERPKGSFSTLEIQRTEQGDSAMYLCASSFSWGPNTGELFFGEGSRLTVL.

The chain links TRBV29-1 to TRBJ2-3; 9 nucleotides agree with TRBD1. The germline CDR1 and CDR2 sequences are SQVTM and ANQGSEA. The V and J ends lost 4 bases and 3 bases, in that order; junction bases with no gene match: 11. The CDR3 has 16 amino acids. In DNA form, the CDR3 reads TGCAGCGTTGGGGCAGGGACAGGGTATTGGACAGATACGCAGTATTTT. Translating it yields CSVGAGTGYWTDTQYF.

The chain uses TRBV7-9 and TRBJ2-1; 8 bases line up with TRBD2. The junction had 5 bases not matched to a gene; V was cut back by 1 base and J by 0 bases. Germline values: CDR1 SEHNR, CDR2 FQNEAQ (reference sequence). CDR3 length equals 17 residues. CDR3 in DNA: TGTGCCAGCAGCTTAGGTTCGGGAGGGACCTCCTACAATGAGCAGTTCTTC. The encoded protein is CASSLGSGGTSYNEQFF. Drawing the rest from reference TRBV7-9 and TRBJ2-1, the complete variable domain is DTGVSQNPRHKITKRGQNVTFRCDPISEHNRLYWYRQTLGQGPEFLTYFQNEAQLEKSRLLSDRFSAERPKGSFSTLEIQRTEQGDSAMYLCASSLGSGGTSYNEQFFGPGTRLTVL.

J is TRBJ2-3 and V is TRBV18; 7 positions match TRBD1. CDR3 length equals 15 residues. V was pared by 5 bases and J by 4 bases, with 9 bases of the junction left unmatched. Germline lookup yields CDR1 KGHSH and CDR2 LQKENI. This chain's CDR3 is CASSSDRRLADTQYF. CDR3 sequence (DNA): TGTGCCAGCTCATCGGACAGGCGCCTAGCAGATACGCAGTATTTT. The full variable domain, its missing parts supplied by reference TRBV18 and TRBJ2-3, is NAGVMQNPRHLVRRRGQEARLRCSPMKGHSHVYWYRQLPEEGLKFMVYLQKENIIDESGMPKERFSAEFPKEGPSILRIQQVVRGDSAAYFCASSSDRRLADTQYFGPGTRLTVL.

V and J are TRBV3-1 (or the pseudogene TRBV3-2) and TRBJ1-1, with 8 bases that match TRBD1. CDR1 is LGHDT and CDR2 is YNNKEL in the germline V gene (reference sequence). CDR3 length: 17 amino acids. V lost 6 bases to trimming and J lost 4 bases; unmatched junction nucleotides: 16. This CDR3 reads CASSQRTGGVFSTEAFF. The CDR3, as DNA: TGTGCCAGCAGTCAACGAACAGGGGGGGTATTTAGCACTGAAGCTTTCTTT.

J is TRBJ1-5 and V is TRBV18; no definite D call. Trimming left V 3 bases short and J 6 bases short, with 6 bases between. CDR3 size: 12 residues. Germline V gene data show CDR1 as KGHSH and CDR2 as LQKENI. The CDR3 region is CASSPRIQPQHF. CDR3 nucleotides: TGTGCCAGCTCACCGAGGATTCAGCCCCAGCATTTT.

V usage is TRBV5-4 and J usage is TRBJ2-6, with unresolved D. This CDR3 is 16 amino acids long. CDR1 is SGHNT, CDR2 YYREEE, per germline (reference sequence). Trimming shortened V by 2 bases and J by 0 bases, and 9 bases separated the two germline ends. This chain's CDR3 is CASSFSVSSGANVLTF. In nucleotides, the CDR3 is TGTGCCAGCAGCTTTAGTGTAAGCTCTGGGGCCAACGTCCTGACTTTC.

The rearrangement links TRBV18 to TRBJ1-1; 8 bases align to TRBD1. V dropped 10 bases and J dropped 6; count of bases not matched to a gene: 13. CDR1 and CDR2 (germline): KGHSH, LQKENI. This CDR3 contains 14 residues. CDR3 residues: CATQKVTGEAEAFF. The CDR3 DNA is TGTGCCACCCAGAAGGTGACAGGGGAGGCTGAAGCTTTCTTT.

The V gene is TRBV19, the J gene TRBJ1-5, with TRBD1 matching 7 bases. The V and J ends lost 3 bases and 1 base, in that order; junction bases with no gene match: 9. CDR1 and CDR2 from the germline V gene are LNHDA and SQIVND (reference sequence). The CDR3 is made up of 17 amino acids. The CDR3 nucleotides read TGTGCCAGTAGTATCGCAGGGGGAAGTATGAGCAATCAGCCCCAGCATTTT. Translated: CASSIAGGSMSNQPQHF.

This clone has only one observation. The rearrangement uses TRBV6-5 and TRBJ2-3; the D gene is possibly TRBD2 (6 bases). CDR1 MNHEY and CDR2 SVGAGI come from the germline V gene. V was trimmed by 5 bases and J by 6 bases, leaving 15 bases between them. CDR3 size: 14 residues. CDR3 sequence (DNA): TGTGCCAGCAGTCCCCCCGGAGGGTTCGATACGCAGTATTTT. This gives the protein CASSPPGGFDTQYF.

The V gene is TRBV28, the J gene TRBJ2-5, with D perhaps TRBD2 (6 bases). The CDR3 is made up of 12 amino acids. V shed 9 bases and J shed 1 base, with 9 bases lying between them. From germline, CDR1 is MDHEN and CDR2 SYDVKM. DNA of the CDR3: TGTGCCAGTCAGCGGGCCCAAGAGACCCAGTACTTC. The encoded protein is CASQRAQETQYF.

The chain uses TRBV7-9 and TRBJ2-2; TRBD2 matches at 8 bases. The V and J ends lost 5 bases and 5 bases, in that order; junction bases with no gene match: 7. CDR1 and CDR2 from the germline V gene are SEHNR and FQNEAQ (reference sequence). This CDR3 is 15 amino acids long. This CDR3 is CASSPRGGYTGELFF. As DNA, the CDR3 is TGTGCCAGCAGCCCCCGGGGGGGCTATACCGGGGAGCTGTTTTTT.

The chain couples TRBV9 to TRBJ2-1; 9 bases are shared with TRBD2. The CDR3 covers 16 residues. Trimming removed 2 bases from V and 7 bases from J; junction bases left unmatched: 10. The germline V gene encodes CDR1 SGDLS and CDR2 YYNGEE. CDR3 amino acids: CASSVPAGGIWNEQFF. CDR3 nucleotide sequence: TGTGCCAGCAGCGTCCCCGCGGGAGGGATATGGAATGAGCAGTTCTTC.